This T cell receptor beta chain was sequenced in a study of blood T cells in healthy people across ages. Peripheral blood from each donor was collected in a volume of 9.5 to 10 milliliters. Then a second PCR, running roughly 6 to 11 cycles, was carried out with a sample-barcoded 5' primer and a J-beta primer mix. TCRdb reprocessed the 5' RACE reads with MiXCR, giving one entry per CDR3 protein. The sample has 950,000 to 1,200,000 distinct CDR3 sequences, 35% to 45% seen once; the top ten hold around 13%. The table lists this clonotype with a few counts. The CDR3 totals 16 residues. Germline V gene lookup returns CDR1 SGDLS and CDR2 YYNGEE. V shed 3 bases and J 11 bases; nucleotides not matched to a gene: 17.

Sequenced input: blood. This clonotype was obtained from a man younger than 30 in good health. This sequence joins TRBV9 and TRBJ2-5; 9 bases line up with TRBD1. Written as DNA, the CDR3 is TGTGCCAGCAGCGCAGGACAGGGGATGGGTTACAATGAGCAGTACTTC. Translating it yields CASSAGQGMGYNEQYF.